A selection of T cell receptor beta chains follows, all from one sample in a study of Graves' ophthalmopathy and Graves' hyperthyroidism. TCRdb called the multiplex PCR reads again in MiXCR, with one record for every CDR3 protein. The data contain 400,000 to 450,000 distinct CDR3 sequences, roughly 20% of them singletons. Sequenced sample: peripheral blood. These receptors all come from a woman aged 18 to 35 with stable Graves' hyperthyroidism. Both conserved end residues are part of each CDR3. The D gene is left open where the match is weak. Expanded clones are given a class, and other clones once, few, many or no size at all.

J gene,V gene,clone size,D gene,CDR3 protein,CDR3 DNA
TRBJ2-5,TRBV20-1,NA,TRBD2,CSARALSPSGAGETQYF,TGCAGTGCTAGAGCTCTGTCCCCTAGCGGGGCTGGAGAGACCCAGTACTTC
TRBJ1-2,TRBV30,many,NA,CAWSLAANYGYTF,TGTGCCTGGAGTCTGGCGGCTAACTATGGCTACACCTTC
TRBJ1-2,TRBV6-2/TRBV6-3,NA,NA,CASSLGWIYGYTF,TGTGCCAGCAGTTTGGGGTGGATCTATGGCTACACCTTC
TRBJ2-7,TRBV6-5,many,TRBD2,CASRGSGGRGYEQYF,TGTGCCAGCCGAGGCTCCGGCGGGAGGGGCTACGAGCAGTACTTC
TRBJ2-7,TRBV11-2,NA,NA,CASSPRTGLVSSYEQYF,TGTGCCAGCAGCCCCCGGACTGGACTCGTAAGCTCCTACGAGCAGTACTTC
TRBJ1-1,TRBV6-1,many,TRBD1,CASGGTGLTEAFF,TGTGCCAGCGGGGGGACAGGGCTCACTGAAGCTTTCTTT
TRBJ2-7,TRBV7-8,NA,NA,CASSPQWAVTASYEQYF,TGTGCCAGCAGCCCCCAATGGGCCGTGACGGCCTCCTACGAGCAGTACTTC
TRBJ2-7,TRBV15,NA,NA,CATSRDYSEQYF,TGTGCCACCAGCAGAGACTACTCGGAGCAGTACTTC
TRBJ1-2,TRBV14,many,NA,CASSPADGYGYTF,TGTGCCAGCAGCCCGGCCGATGGCTATGGCTACACCTTC
TRBJ2-7,TRBV6-1,NA,TRBD1,CASSEQGGYEQYF,TGTGCCAGCAGCGAACAGGGGGGCTACGAGCAGTACTTC
TRBJ1-5,TRBV6-5,many,NA,CASSYDSNQPQHF,TGTGCCAGCAGTTACGATAGCAATCAGCCCCAGCATTTT
TRBJ1-5,TRBV19,few,NA,CSSSINGNSNHPQHF,TGTTCCAGTAGTATAAATGGAAATAGCAATCATCCCCAGCATTTT
TRBJ2-5,TRBV25-1,many,TRBD2,CASSEFSGRDQETQYF,TGTGCCAGCAGTGAATTTAGCGGGAGGGACCAAGAGACCCAGTACTTC
TRBJ1-5,TRBV2,many,NA,CASRKDGQPQHF,TGTGCCAGCAGGAAAGACGGACAGCCCCAGCATTTT
TRBJ2-2,TRBV19,many,TRBD1,CASSIVRDRGRTGELFF,TGTGCCAGTAGTATAGTCCGGGACAGGGGGCGAACCGGGGAGCTGTTTTTT
TRBJ1-1,TRBV28,NA,NA,CASRSPNTKAFF,TGTGCCAGCCGATCGCCGAACACTAAAGCTTTCTTT
TRBJ1-5,TRBV6-1,once,NA,CASSEYETGLMRNQPQHF,TGTGCCAGCAGTGAATATGAGACAGGACTTATGCGCAATCAGCCCCAGCATTTT
TRBJ1-1,TRBV6-1,many,NA,CASREGDSNTEAFF,TGTGCCAGCAGGGAGGGCGACAGTAACACTGAAGCTTTCTTT
TRBJ2-5,TRBV24-1,many,TRBD2,CATSDFPGVSGASRETQYF,TGTGCCACCAGTGATTTTCCGGGGGTTAGCGGGGCTAGCAGGGAGACCCAGTACTTC
TRBJ1-2,TRBV2,many,NA,CARRGVDYGYTF,TGTGCCCGCCGAGGAGTCGACTATGGCTACACCTTC
TRBJ2-2,TRBV7-2,many,TRBD1,CASRPDRGTSGELFF,TGTGCCAGCAGACCAGACAGGGGAACGTCCGGGGAGCTGTTTTTT
TRBJ2-5,TRBV28,NA,TRBD1,CASSSGPGQGWETQYF,TGTGCCAGCAGTAGCGGACCGGGACAGGGATGGGAGACCCAGTACTTC
TRBJ2-7,TRBV7-3,many,NA,CASSLTSTSGGYEQYF,TGTGCCAGCAGCTTAACGTCGACTAGTGGGGGCTACGAGCAGTACTTC
TRBJ2-5,TRBV12-5,many,TRBD2,CASALGGSGAQETQYF,TGTGCTAGTGCCCTCGGTGGGAGCGGGGCCCAAGAGACCCAGTACTTC
TRBJ2-5,TRBV20-1,NA,TRBD2,CSARDRLAVHETQYF,TGCAGTGCTAGAGATCGTCTAGCGGTTCATGAGACCCAGTACTTC
TRBJ1-5,TRBV15,many,NA,CATSRTDQGNQPQHF,TGTGCCACCAGCAGAACGGATCAGGGCAATCAGCCCCAGCATTTT
TRBJ2-5,TRBV7-9,many,NA,CASSHNGLWGQETQYF,TGTGCCAGCAGTCATAACGGACTCTGGGGGCAAGAGACCCAGTACTTC
TRBJ1-5,TRBV12-3/TRBV12-4,NA,TRBD1,CASSKGQRNSNQPQHF,TGTGCCAGCAGCAAGGGACAGAGAAATAGCAATCAGCCCCAGCATTTT
TRBJ2-7,TRBV12-3/TRBV12-4,many,NA,CASSLGNRDLSPEQYF,TGTGCCAGCAGTTTAGGGAATCGGGACCTGTCCCCCGAGCAGTACTTC
TRBJ1-2,TRBV5-1,NA,NA,CASSLETNYGYTF,TGCGCCAGCAGCCTCGAAACTAACTATGGCTACACCTTC
TRBJ1-6,TRBV28,many,NA,CASSFEGSYNSPLHF,TGTGCCAGCAGTTTTGAGGGATCCTATAATTCACCCCTCCACTTT
TRBJ1-5,TRBV7-8,NA,TRBD1,CASNADRGGQPQHF,TGCGCCAGCAACGCCGACAGGGGTGGTCAGCCCCAGCATTTT
TRBJ2-7,TRBV29-1,many,TRBD1,CSVGTGTYEQYF,TGCAGCGTTGGGACAGGGACCTACGAGCAGTACTTC
TRBJ2-2,TRBV7-3,NA,TRBD1,CASRPARGTQRGSTPNTGELFF,TGTGCCAGCAGGCCCGCCAGGGGGACCCAGCGCGGTTCCACCCCGAACACCGGGGAGCTGTTTTTT
TRBJ1-1,TRBV4-3,NA,NA,CASSRFGGGGNTEAFF,TGCGCCAGCAGCCGATTTGGGGGGGGCGGGAACACTGAAGCTTTCTTT
TRBJ2-7,TRBV25-1,many,NA,CASSRPGPTPQYF,TGTGCCAGCAGCCGACCGGGACCCACCCCGCAGTACTTC
TRBJ2-7,TRBV30,NA,NA,CAWSPPTSYEQYF,TGTGCCTGGAGTCCTCCGACAAGCTACGAGCAGTACTTC
TRBJ2-7,TRBV5-1,many,NA,CASSLKSVGRTSSYEQYF,TGCGCCAGCAGCTTAAAATCGGTGGGCAGGACGAGCTCCTACGAGCAGTACTTC
TRBJ2-5,TRBV5-1,NA,TRBD1,CASSLFGTGNQETQYF,TGCGCCAGCAGCTTGTTTGGGACAGGGAACCAAGAGACCCAGTACTTC
TRBJ2-7,TRBV11-2,NA,NA,CASSLVSVTTSSYEQYF,TGTGCCAGCAGCTTAGTGAGCGTCACTACGTCATCCTACGAGCAGTACTTC
TRBJ1-5,TRBV9,many,NA,CASSSGDVSNQPQHF,TGTGCCAGCAGCTCCGGAGATGTTAGCAATCAGCCCCAGCATTTT
TRBJ2-7,TRBV9,once,TRBD2,CASSVVPLAGGPGYEQYF,TGTGCCAGCAGCGTAGTCCCCCTAGCGGGAGGGCCGGGCTACGAGCAGTACTTC
TRBJ2-7,TRBV29-1,many,TRBD2,CSVELPPGLAGGHPYEQYF,TGCAGCGTTGAACTCCCCCCAGGACTAGCGGGAGGCCATCCATACGAGCAGTACTTC
TRBJ2-7,TRBV7-2,many,NA,CASSIRRYSYEQYF,TGTGCCAGCAGCATAAGGCGGTATTCCTACGAGCAGTACTTC
TRBJ1-5,TRBV7-8,many,TRBD1,CASSWDRVGQPQHF,TGTGCCAGCAGCTGGGACAGGGTCGGTCAGCCCCAGCATTTT
TRBJ2-7,TRBV7-2,many,NA,CASSLSTTHYEQYF,TGTGCCAGCAGCTTAAGTACAACCCACTACGAGCAGTACTTC
TRBJ2-3,TRBV11-2,few,NA,CASSPRTTDPGNTQYF,TGTGCCAGCAGCCCCCGGACTACCGACCCGGGAAATACGCAGTATTTT
TRBJ1-5,TRBV7-8,few,NA,CASSLAAQNQPQHF,TGTGCCAGCAGCTTAGCGGCACAAAATCAGCCCCAGCATTTT
TRBJ2-7,TRBV2,many,NA,CASRTPGRSEQYF,TGTGCCAGCAGAACACCGGGACGGAGCGAGCAGTACTTC
TRBJ1-2,TRBV12-3/TRBV12-4,many,NA,CASSLSGNYGYTF,TGTGCCAGCAGCTTATCCGGGAACTATGGCTACACCTTC